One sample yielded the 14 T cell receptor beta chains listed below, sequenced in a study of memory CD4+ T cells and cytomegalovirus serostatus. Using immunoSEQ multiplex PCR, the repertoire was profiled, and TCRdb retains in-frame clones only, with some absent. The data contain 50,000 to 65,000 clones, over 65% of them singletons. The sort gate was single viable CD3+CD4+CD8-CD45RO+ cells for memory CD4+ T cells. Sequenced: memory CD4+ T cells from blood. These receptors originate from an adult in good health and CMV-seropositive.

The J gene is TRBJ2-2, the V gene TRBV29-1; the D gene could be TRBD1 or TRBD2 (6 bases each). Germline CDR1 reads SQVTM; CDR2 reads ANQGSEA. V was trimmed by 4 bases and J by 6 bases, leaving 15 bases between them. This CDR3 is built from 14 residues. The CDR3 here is CSVGVGGAPGELFF. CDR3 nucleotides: TGCAGCGTTGGAGTGGGGGGCGCCCCCGGGGAGCTGTTTTTT.

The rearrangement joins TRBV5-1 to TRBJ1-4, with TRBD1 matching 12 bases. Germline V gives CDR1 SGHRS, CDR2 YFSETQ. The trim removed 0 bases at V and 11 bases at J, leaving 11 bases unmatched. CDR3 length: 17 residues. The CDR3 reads CASSLVAPGQGARKLFF. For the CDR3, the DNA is TGCGCCAGCAGCTTGGTGGCACCGGGACAGGGGGCGCGGAAACTGTTTTTT.

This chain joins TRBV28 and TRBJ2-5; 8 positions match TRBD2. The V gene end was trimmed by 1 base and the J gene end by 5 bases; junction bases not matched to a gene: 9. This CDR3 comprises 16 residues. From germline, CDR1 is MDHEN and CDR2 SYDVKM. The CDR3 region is CASSLFSGKGIETQYF. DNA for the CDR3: TGTGCCAGCAGTTTATTTAGCGGGAAGGGCATTGAGACCCAGTACTTC.

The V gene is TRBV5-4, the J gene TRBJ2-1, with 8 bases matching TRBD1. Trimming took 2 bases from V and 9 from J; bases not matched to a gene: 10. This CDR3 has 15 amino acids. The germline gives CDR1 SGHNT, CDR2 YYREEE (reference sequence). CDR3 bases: TGTGCCAGCAGCTTACCTGGACAGGGTGGGAGTGAGCAGTTCTTC. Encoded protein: CASSLPGQGGSEQFF.

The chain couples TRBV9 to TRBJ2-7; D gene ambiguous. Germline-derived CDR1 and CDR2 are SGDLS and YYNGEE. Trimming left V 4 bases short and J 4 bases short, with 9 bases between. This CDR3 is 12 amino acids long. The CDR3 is CASSRDDYEQYF. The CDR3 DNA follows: TGTGCCAGCAGCCGTGACGATTACGAGCAGTACTTC.

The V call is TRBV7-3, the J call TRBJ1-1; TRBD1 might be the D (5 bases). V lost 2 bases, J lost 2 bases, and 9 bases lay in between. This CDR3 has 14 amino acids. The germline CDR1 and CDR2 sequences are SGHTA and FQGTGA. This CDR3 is CASSLGTANTEAFF. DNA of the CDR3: TGTGCCAGCAGCTTAGGGACGGCTAACACTGAAGCTTTCTTT. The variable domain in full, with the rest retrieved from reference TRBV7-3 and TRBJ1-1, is GAGVSQTPSNKVTEKGKYVELRCDPISGHTALYWYRQSLGQGPEFLIYFQGTGAADDSGLPNDRFFAVRPEGSVSTLKIQRTERGDSAVYLCASSLGTANTEAFFGQGTRLTVV.

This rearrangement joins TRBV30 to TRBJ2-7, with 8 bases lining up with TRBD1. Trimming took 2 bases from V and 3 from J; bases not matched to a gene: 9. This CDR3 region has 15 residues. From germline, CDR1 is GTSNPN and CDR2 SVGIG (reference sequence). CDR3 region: CAWSPWQGANYEQYV. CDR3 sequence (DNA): TGTGCCTGGAGTCCCTGGCAGGGGGCTAACTACGAGCAGTACGTC.

CDR3 amino acids: CSAQRGTGEQYF. CDR3 nucleotide sequence: TGCAGCGCTCAGCGAGGTACCGGCGAGCAGTACTTC. The chain carries TRBV29-1 and TRBJ2-7; D call uncertain. Trimming stripped 7 bases from V and 6 bases from J, with 16 bases between. CDR1 SQVTM and CDR2 ANQGSEA come from the germline V gene. The CDR3 sequence is 12 residues long.

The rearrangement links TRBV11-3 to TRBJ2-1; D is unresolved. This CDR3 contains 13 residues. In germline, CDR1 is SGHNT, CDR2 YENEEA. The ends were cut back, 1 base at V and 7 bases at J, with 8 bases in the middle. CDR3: CASSLVPLNEQFF. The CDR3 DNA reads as TGTGCCAGCAGCTTAGTGCCGCTAAATGAGCAGTTCTTC.

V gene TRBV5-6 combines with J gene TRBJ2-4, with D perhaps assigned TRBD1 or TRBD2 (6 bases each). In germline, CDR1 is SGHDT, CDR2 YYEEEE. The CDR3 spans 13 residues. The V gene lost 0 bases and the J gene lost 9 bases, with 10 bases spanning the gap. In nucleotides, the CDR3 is TGTGCCAGCAGCTTGGAGGGGGGCGGCATTCAGTACTTC. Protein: CASSLEGGGIQYF. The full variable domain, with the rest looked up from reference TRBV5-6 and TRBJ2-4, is DAGVTQSPTHLIKTRGQQVTLRCSPKSGHDTVSWYQQALGQGPQFIFQYYEEEERQRGNFPDRFSGHQFPNYSSELNVNALLLGDSALYLCASSLEGGGIQYFGAGTRLSVL.

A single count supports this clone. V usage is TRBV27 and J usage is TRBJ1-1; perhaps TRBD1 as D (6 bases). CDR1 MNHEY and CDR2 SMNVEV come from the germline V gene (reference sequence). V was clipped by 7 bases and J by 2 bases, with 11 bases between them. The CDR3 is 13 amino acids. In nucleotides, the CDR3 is TGTGCCAGCAATCCCGGGACAAACACTGAAGCTTTCTTT. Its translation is CASNPGTNTEAFF.

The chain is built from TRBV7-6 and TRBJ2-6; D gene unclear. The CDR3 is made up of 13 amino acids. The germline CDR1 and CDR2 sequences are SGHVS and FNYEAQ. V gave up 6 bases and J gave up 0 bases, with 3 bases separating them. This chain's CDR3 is CASRLSGANVLTF. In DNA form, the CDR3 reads TGTGCCAGCAGGCTCTCTGGGGCCAACGTCCTGACTTTC.

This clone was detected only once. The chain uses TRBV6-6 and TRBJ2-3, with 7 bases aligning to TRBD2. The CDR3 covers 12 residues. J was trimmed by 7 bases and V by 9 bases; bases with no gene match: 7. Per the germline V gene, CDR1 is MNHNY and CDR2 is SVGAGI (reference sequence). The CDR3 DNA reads TGTGCCAGTCGGGAGGAATTGAATACGCAGTATTTT. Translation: CASREELNTQYF.

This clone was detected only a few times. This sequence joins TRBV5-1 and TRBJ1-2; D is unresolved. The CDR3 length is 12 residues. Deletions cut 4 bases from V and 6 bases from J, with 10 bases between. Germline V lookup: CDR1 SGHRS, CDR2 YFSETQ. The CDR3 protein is CASSPGGHGYTF. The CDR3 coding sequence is TGCGCCAGCAGCCCCGGCGGACATGGCTACACCTTC. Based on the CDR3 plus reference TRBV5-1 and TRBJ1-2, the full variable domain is KAGVTQTPRYLIKTRGQQVTLSCSPISGHRSVSWYQQTPGQGLQFLFEYFSETQRNKGNFPGRFSGRQFSNSRSEMNVSTLELGDSALYLCASSPGGHGYTFGSGTRLTVV.